A single sample gave rise to the 27 T cell receptor beta chains below, sequenced in a study of shared clonotypes between healthy human individuals. This table comes from immunoSEQ multiplex PCR, and its TCRdb copy is limited to in-frame clones, with some not included. The sample contains about 690,000 clones, less than 95% of which appear only once. Sequenced input: memory CD8+ T cells from PBMCs. Subset noted: CD45RO+ cells pooled with CCR7-negative TemRA cells. These receptors were collected from a man aged 18 to 29 in good health. Some clones in this sample may be carry-over from other donors' samples.

This clone was found once. DNA of the CDR3: TGTGCCAGCAGCTTGCCCGGGTCCAATGAGCAGTTCTTC. This translates into CASSLPGSNEQFF. The genes are TRBV5-6 and TRBJ2-1; D not resolved. The CDR3 has 13 residues. From germline, CDR1 is SGHDT and CDR2 YYEEEE. The germline V and J ends were trimmed by 1 base and 6 bases, with 8 bases remaining between them.

The rearrangement uses TRBV9 and TRBJ1-4, with D unclear. CDR1 is SGDLS and CDR2 is YYNGEE in the germline V gene. The CDR3 is 14 amino acids. Trimming stripped 8 bases from V and 0 bases from J, with 11 bases between. CDR3 amino acids: CASPKGTTNEKLFF. The CDR3 region has the DNA TGTGCCAGTCCAAAGGGTACAACTAATGAAAAACTGTTTTTT.

The V gene is TRBV9, the J gene TRBJ2-1; 8 bases are shared with TRBD2. CDR3 size: 17 residues. CDR1 is SGDLS, CDR2 YYNGEE, per germline. The trim removed 0 bases at V and 0 bases at J, leaving 5 bases unmatched. The CDR3 sequence: CASSVDGSGNSYNEQFF. The CDR3 DNA sequence: TGTGCCAGCAGCGTAGATGGTAGCGGGAACTCCTACAATGAGCAGTTCTTC. Full variable domain (remainder filled in from reference TRBV9 and TRBJ2-1): DSGVTQTPKHLITATGQRVTLRCSPRSGDLSVYWYQQSLDQGLQFLIQYYNGEERAKGNILERFSAQQFPDLHSELNLSSLELGDSALYFCASSVDGSGNSYNEQFFGPGTRLTVL.

The chain joins TRBV10-2 to TRBJ1-1; D is ambiguous. V was shortened by 7 bases and J by 10 bases, with 25 bases between the two germline ends. CDR1 WSHSY and CDR2 SAAADI come from the germline V gene. The CDR3 totals 15 residues. The CDR3 protein is CASTFPGEVWNTAFF. The CDR3 DNA follows: TGCGCCAGCACCTTCCCGGGAGAGGTTTGGAATACAGCTTTCTTT.

This clone was found many times. J is TRBJ2-1 and V is TRBV7-6, with no clear D. The CDR3 totals 14 residues. V lost 1 base and J 3 bases, leaving 7 bases between the germline ends. Per the germline V gene, CDR1 is SGHVS and CDR2 is FNYEAQ. The CDR3 sequence: CASSLDVDYNEQFF. In nucleotides, the CDR3 is TGTGCCAGCAGCTTAGACGTAGACTACAATGAGCAGTTCTTC.

The chain uses TRBV27 and TRBJ1-1; 8 positions agree with TRBD1. There are 12 residues in the CDR3. Germline V lookup: CDR1 MNHEY, CDR2 SMNVEV (reference sequence). J lost 11 bases, V lost 5 bases, and 7 bases had no gene match. The CDR3 here is CASSGTGREAFF. The DNA for the CDR3 is TGTGCCAGCAGTGGGACAGGTCGTGAGGCTTTCTTT.

The chain carries TRBV9 and TRBJ2-4, with a tentative D call TRBD1 (6 bases). CDR1 is SGDLS, CDR2 YYNGEE, per germline. V lost 3 bases to trimming and J lost 0 bases, with 19 bases between them. CDR3 length: 18 amino acids. The CDR3 coding sequence is TGTGCCAGCAGCGAGGGCCGGGACAAAGGAAAAGCCAAAAACATTCAGTACTTC. Translating it yields CASSEGRDKGKAKNIQYF.

The V call is TRBV12-5, the J call TRBJ2-5, with no clear D. CDR3 length: 13 residues. V lost 3 bases and J lost 3, with 8 bases in between. Germline loops: CDR1 LGHNT, CDR2 FRNRAP. The CDR3 spells CASGFSAEETQYF. DNA of the CDR3: TGTGCTAGTGGTTTCTCCGCGGAAGAGACCCAGTACTTC.

The J gene is TRBJ2-7, the V gene TRBV10-3, with 8 bases identical to TRBD1. This CDR3 comprises 17 residues. CDR1 and CDR2 (germline): ENHRY, SYGVKD. Trimming at V came to 2 bases and at J to 5 bases, leaving 14 bases not matched to a gene. The CDR3 loop is CAISEPAVDRESHEQYF. The CDR3 nucleotides are TGTGCCATCAGTGAGCCCGCGGTGGACAGGGAATCTCACGAGCAGTACTTC.

The J gene is TRBJ1-1, the V gene TRBV4-3; no firm D call. The CDR3 runs to 14 residues. Germline lookup yields CDR1 LGHNA and CDR2 YSLEER. Trimming took 2 bases from V and 5 from J, leaving 12 bases between them. The CDR3 sequence: CASSQTLLGTEAFF. In DNA form, the CDR3 reads TGCGCCAGCAGCCAAACATTATTAGGGACTGAAGCTTTCTTT.

This rearrangement joins TRBV10-2 to TRBJ2-7; a weak D match, TRBD2 (5 bases). This CDR3 region has 13 residues. Germline loops: CDR1 WSHSY, CDR2 SAAADI. V was trimmed by 6 bases and J by 3 bases, leaving 12 bases between them. DNA for the CDR3: TGCGCCAGCAGGGGCGGAGGCGTCTACGAGCAGTACTTC. Translated: CASRGGGVYEQYF.

The gene calls are TRBV5-6 and TRBJ2-1; TRBD1 is a possible D gene (7 bases). Germline V lookup: CDR1 SGHDT, CDR2 YYEEEE. The CDR3 is 15 residues long. Trimming left V 4 bases short and J 4 bases short, with 15 bases between. This CDR3 reads CASSVGGQSYNEQFF. CDR3 nucleotides: TGTGCCAGCAGCGTGGGGGGACAGTCATACAATGAGCAGTTCTTC.

The chain couples TRBV28 to TRBJ1-2; possibly TRBD1 for D (5 bases). Germline V gene sequence: CDR1 MDHEN, CDR2 SYDVKM. Deletions cut 3 bases from V and 4 bases from J, with 18 bases between. The CDR3 runs to 16 residues. The CDR3 protein is CASSLGPELSSYGYTF. The CDR3 DNA sequence: TGTGCCAGCAGTTTGGGGCCAGAATTGAGTAGCTATGGCTACACCTTC.

This clone was seen a single time. The rearrangement joins TRBV9 to TRBJ2-1; no clear D gene. This CDR3 comprises 16 residues. Trimming took 6 bases from V and 0 from J, leaving 16 bases between them. Per germline, CDR1 SGDLS and CDR2 YYNGEE. Here the CDR3 DNA reads TGTGCCAGCAAAAAAACTCCCGATAGCTCCTACAATGAGCAGTTCTTC. It translates to CASKKTPDSSYNEQFF.

The chain recombines TRBV6-5 with TRBJ2-7, with D possibly being TRBD2 (6 bases). Trimming took 5 bases from V and 3 from J, leaving 8 bases between them. The length of the CDR3 is 12 residues. Germline V gene lookup returns CDR1 MNHEY and CDR2 SVGAGI. The CDR3, as DNA: TGTGCCAGCAGTGCCGGGAGCTACGAGCAGTACTTC. Its translation: CASSAGSYEQYF.

A note on this clone: Other DNA sequences in the sample encode the same CDR3. This rearrangement joins TRBV28 to TRBJ1-3; unclear D gene. Germline CDR1 and CDR2: MDHEN and SYDVKM. The CDR3 has 16 residues. V dropped 1 base and J dropped 1 base, with 11 bases sitting between them. The CDR3 DNA reads as TGTGCCAGCAGTTTATTTAGAGGTTCATCTGGAAACACCATATATTTT. Protein: CASSLFRGSSGNTIYF.

The chain combines TRBV6-1 with TRBJ1-5, with a possible D match to TRBD1 (5 bases). V lost 0 bases, J lost 4 bases, and 10 bases lay in between. The germline V gene encodes CDR1 MNHNS and CDR2 SASEGT. The CDR3 totals 15 residues. DNA of the CDR3: TGTGCCAGCAGTGAAGCGCTGGAGGGGAATCAGCCCCAGCATTTT. Protein product: CASSEALEGNQPQHF.

The chain employs TRBV7-6 and TRBJ2-7; D gene uncertain. The germline V gene has CDR1 SGHVS and CDR2 FNYEAQ. There are 15 residues in the CDR3. Trimming took 0 bases from V and 0 from J, leaving 9 bases between them. CDR3 nucleotides: TGTGCCAGCAGCTTAGCGGAAGGAGTCTCCTACGAGCAGTACTTC. Translated: CASSLAEGVSYEQYF.

The V call is TRBV4-3, the J call TRBJ1-5; D is unresolved. The CDR3 runs to 14 residues. CDR1 and CDR2 from the germline V gene are LGHNA and YSLEER. V was shortened by 4 bases and J by 3 bases, with 10 bases between the two germline ends. The CDR3 DNA follows: TGCGCCAGCAGCCTGGGAGCTTACAATCAGCCCCAGCATTTT. Its protein product is CASSLGAYNQPQHF.

At least ten counts were recorded for this clone. The chain is built from TRBV30 and TRBJ2-1; D is ambiguous. The CDR3 length is 10 residues. The V and J ends lost 4 bases and 9 bases respectively, with 7 bases between them. Looked up from germline, CDR1 is GTSNPN and CDR2 is SVGIG (reference sequence). The CDR3 DNA reads TGTGCCTGGATTAATGGTGAGCAGTTCTTC. Translated, it gives CAWINGEQFF.

The chain recombines TRBV14 with TRBJ2-2; the match to TRBD2 covers 9 bases. The V and J ends lost 0 bases and 4 bases, in that order; junction bases with no gene match: 12. Germline V gene sequence: CDR1 SGHDN, CDR2 FVKESK. This CDR3 is 19 amino acids long. The CDR3 spells CASSQESPSSGKPTGELFF. CDR3 in DNA: TGTGCCAGCAGCCAAGAATCCCCATCTAGCGGGAAACCCACCGGGGAGCTGTTTTTT.

Only one count was recorded for this clone. This sequence joins TRBV7-9 and TRBJ2-1; the match to TRBD1 covers 9 bases. Trimming removed 3 bases from V and 13 bases from J; junction bases left unmatched: 16. The CDR3 covers 16 residues. The germline V gene encodes CDR1 SEHNR and CDR2 FQNEAQ (reference sequence). The CDR3 sequence is CASSLSTGGIIGGQFF. The CDR3 region has the DNA TGTGCCAGCAGCTTGTCGACAGGGGGGATAATAGGTGGACAGTTCTTC.

On this clone: Other DNA sequences in this specimen translate into the identical CDR3. The rearrangement links TRBV7-8 to TRBJ2-7, with D unclear. CDR1 SGHVS and CDR2 FQNEAQ come from the germline V gene. CDR3 length: 13 residues. V was clipped by 0 bases and J by 3 bases, with 6 bases between them. CDR3 DNA: TGTGCCAGCAGCTTAGCTGGCAGCTACGAGCAGTACTTC. Its translation: CASSLAGSYEQYF.

This clone was counted a few times. This sequence joins TRBV27 and TRBJ2-1; perhaps TRBD2 as D (6 bases). Trimming took off 7 bases at V and 4 bases at J, with 11 bases between the two ends. The CDR3 has 13 residues. Germline V gene sequence: CDR1 MNHEY, CDR2 SMNVEV (reference sequence). CDR3 DNA sequence: TGTGCCAGCAATCTCCGGGGGTACAATGAGCAGTTCTTC. Translated, it gives CASNLRGYNEQFF.

The chain employs TRBV18 and TRBJ2-7; 9 bases map to TRBD2. The germline CDR1 and CDR2 sequences are KGHSH and LQKENI. V gave up 2 bases and J gave up 0 bases; unmatched junction bases: 2. The CDR3 sequence is 15 residues long. CDR3: CASSPEREASYEQYF. In nucleotides, the CDR3 is TGTGCCAGCTCACCAGAGCGGGAGGCCTCCTACGAGCAGTACTTC.

The V call is TRBV6-5, the J call TRBJ2-7; D is possibly TRBD1 or TRBD2 (5 bases each). Germline lookup yields CDR1 MNHEY and CDR2 SVGAGI. This CDR3 contains 14 residues. The V end lost 3 bases, the J end lost 3 bases, and 12 bases lay between the germline ends. The CDR3 sequence is CASSYRGPGYEQYF. CDR3 sequence (DNA): TGTGCCAGCAGTTATCGGGGACCCGGCTACGAGCAGTACTTC.

The rearrangement joins TRBV15 to TRBJ1-3, with a possible D match to TRBD1 (5 bases). The CDR3 has 18 amino acids. Germline lookup yields CDR1 LNHNV and CDR2 YYDKDF (reference sequence). V dropped 1 base and J dropped 1 base, with 17 bases sitting between them. Written as DNA, the CDR3 is TGTGCCACCAGCAGAGCCCGAGAGGGGAAGAGGTCTGGAAACACCATATATTTT. Translating it yields CATSRAREGKRSGNTIYF.